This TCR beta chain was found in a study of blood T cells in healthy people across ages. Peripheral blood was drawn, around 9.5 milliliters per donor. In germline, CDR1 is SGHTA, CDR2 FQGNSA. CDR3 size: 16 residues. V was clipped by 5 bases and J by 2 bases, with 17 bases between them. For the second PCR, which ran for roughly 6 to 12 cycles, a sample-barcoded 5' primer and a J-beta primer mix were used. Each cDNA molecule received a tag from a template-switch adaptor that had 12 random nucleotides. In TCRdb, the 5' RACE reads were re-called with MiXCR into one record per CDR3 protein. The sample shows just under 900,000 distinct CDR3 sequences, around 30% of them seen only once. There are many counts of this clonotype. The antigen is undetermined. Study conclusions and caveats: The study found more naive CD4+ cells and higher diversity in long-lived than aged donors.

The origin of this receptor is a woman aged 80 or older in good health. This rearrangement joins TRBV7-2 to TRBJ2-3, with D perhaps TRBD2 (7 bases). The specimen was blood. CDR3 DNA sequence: TGTGCCAGCAGCCATCAGGCGGGGGCTCCCACAGATACGCAGTATTTT. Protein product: CASSHQAGAPTDTQYF.